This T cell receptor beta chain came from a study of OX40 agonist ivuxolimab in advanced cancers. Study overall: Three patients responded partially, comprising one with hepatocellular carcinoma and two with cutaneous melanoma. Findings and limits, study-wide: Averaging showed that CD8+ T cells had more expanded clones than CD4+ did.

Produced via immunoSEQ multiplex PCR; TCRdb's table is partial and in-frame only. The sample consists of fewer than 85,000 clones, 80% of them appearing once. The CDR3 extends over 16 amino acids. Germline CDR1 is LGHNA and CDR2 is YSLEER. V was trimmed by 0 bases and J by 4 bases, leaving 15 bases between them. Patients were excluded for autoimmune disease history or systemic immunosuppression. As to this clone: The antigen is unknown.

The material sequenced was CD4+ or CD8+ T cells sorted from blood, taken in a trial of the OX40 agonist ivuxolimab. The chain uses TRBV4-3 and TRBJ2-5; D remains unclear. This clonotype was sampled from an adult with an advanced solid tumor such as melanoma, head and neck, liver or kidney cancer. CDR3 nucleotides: TGCGCCAGCAGCCAAGACGGGCCCCCGACTGGAGAGACCCAGTACTTC. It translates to CASSQDGPPTGETQYF.